Below are 18 T cell receptor beta chains sequenced from a single sample in a study of cytomegalovirus exposure and HLA in healthy donors. PCR employed 60 Vbeta and 13 Jbeta primers. Libraries were prepared by immunoSEQ multiplex PCR; TCRdb keeps only in-frame clonotypes and omits some of them. The repertoire includes 160,000 or so clones, 86% of them detected once, and roughly 1.8% sits in the top ten. Source material: PBMCs. The origin of the receptors is a woman aged 18-29 years in good health and CMV-seronegative.

The V gene is TRBV7-6, the J gene TRBJ2-5; no reliable D call. Per germline, CDR1 SGHVS and CDR2 FNYEAQ. There are 13 residues in the CDR3. V was cut by 0 bases and J by 5 bases, with 7 bases left in between. In DNA form, the CDR3 reads TGTGCCAGCAGCTTAGCGCACAAGGAGACCCAGTACTTC. The encoded protein is CASSLAHKETQYF. The variable domain in full, completed from reference TRBV7-6 and TRBJ2-5, reads GAGVSQSPRYKVTKRGQDVALRCDPISGHVSLYWYRQALGQGPEFLTYFNYEAQQDKSGLPNDRFSAERPEGSISTLTIQRTEQRDSAMYRCASSLAHKETQYFGPGTRLLVL.

The chain joins TRBV19 to TRBJ2-5; 12 nucleotides agree with TRBD1. V was pared by 3 bases and J by 7 bases, with 6 bases of the junction left unmatched. This CDR3 is 15 amino acids long. Germline CDR1 LNHDA, CDR2 SQIVND (reference sequence). CDR3 sequence: CASSIPGTGGVTQYF. Written as DNA, the CDR3 is TGTGCCAGTAGTATCCCCGGGACAGGGGGCGTGACCCAGTACTTC. The entire variable domain, with the rest obtained from reference TRBV19 and TRBJ2-5, is as follows: DGGITQSPKYLFRKEGQNVTLSCEQNLNHDAMYWYRQDPGQGLRLIYYSQIVNDFQKGDIAEGYSVSREKKESFPLTVTSAQKNPTAFYLCASSIPGTGGVTQYFGPGTRLLVL.

This chain joins TRBV5-4 and TRBJ1-2; the match to TRBD1 covers 12 bases. Germline V CDR1 and CDR2: SGHNT, YYREEE (reference sequence). The J segment lost 7 bases and the V segment lost 3 bases, leaving 7 bases of the junction unmatched. The CDR3 totals 15 residues. The CDR3 is CASSWGGQGALGYTF. As DNA, the CDR3 is TGTGCCAGCAGCTGGGGGGGACAGGGGGCCCTTGGCTACACCTTC. The full variable domain, its missing parts supplied by reference TRBV5-4 and TRBJ1-2, is ETGVTQSPTHLIKTRGQQVTLRCSSQSGHNTVSWYQQALGQGPQFIFQYYREEENGRGNFPPRFSGLQFPNYSSELNVNALELDDSALYLCASSWGGQGALGYTFGSGTRLTVV.

The genes are TRBV19 and TRBJ2-1, with TRBD2 matching over 9 bases. V gave up 4 bases and J gave up 4 bases; unmatched junction bases: 8. Germline CDR1 is LNHDA and CDR2 is SQIVND (reference sequence). The CDR3 is 16 amino acids. CDR3 coding DNA: TGTGCCAGTAGTAGCGGGGGGGAACCCGATTACAATGAGCAGTTCTTC. The encoded protein is CASSSGGEPDYNEQFF. Together with reference TRBV19 and TRBJ2-1, the CDR3 gives the full variable domain: DGGITQSPKYLFRKEGQNVTLSCEQNLNHDAMYWYRQDPGQGLRLIYYSQIVNDFQKGDIAEGYSVSREKKESFPLTVTSAQKNPTAFYLCASSSGGEPDYNEQFFGPGTRLTVL.

This sequence joins TRBV9 and TRBJ1-2; D is possibly TRBD1 (5 bases). With 4 bases removed from V and 8 bases from J, the gap between germline ends came to 24 bases. CDR3 length: 16 residues. Germline V gene lookup returns CDR1 SGDLS and CDR2 YYNGEE. CDR3 sequence: CASSPSAVDTLSGYTF. Here the CDR3 DNA reads TGTGCCAGCAGCCCTTCTGCGGTGGACACTCTATCGGGCTACACCTTC. Full variable domain (missing parts from reference TRBV9 and TRBJ1-2): DSGVTQTPKHLITATGQRVTLRCSPRSGDLSVYWYQQSLDQGLQFLIQYYNGEERAKGNILERFSAQQFPDLHSELNLSSLELGDSALYFCASSPSAVDTLSGYTFGSGTRLTVV.

The V gene is TRBV6-1, the J gene TRBJ2-1; 8 bases map to TRBD2. The germline V gene encodes CDR1 MNHNS and CDR2 SASEGT. This CDR3 has 12 amino acids. V shed 7 bases and J 6 bases; nucleotides not matched to a gene: 2. CDR3 nucleotide sequence: TGTGCCAGCAACGGACTAGCCAATGAGCAGTTCTTC. It encodes CASNGLANEQFF.

This sequence joins TRBV28 and TRBJ2-5; D is perhaps TRBD1 (6 bases). CDR1 MDHEN and CDR2 SYDVKM come from the germline V gene. This CDR3 has 14 residues. Between the trimmed V and J ends, which lost 5 bases and 4 bases, there was a span of 14 bases. CDR3 loop: CASSTGTTGETQYF. CDR3 in DNA: TGTGCCAGCAGTACCGGGACAACGGGAGAGACCCAGTACTTC.

J is TRBJ2-7 and V is TRBV28; TRBD2 is a possible D gene (6 bases). V lost 3 bases and J 0 bases, leaving 24 bases between the germline ends. The CDR3 spans 19 residues. Germline CDR1 reads MDHEN; CDR2 reads SYDVKM. For the CDR3, the DNA is TGTGCCAGCAGTTTTAGGCCGGGACTCTTATTTCAAGGCTCCTACGAGCAGTACTTC. Protein: CASSFRPGLLFQGSYEQYF. The full variable domain, rest sourced from reference TRBV28 and TRBJ2-7, is DVKVTQSSRYLVKRTGEKVFLECVQDMDHENMFWYRQDPGLGLRLIYFSYDVKMKEKGDIPEGYSVSREKKERFSLILESASTNQTSMYLCASSFRPGLLFQGSYEQYFGPGTRLTVT.

The chain joins TRBV5-4 to TRBJ2-1; TRBD2 aligns across 9 bases. After removal of 3 bases from V and 7 bases from J, the junction contained 11 bases not matched to a gene. From germline, CDR1 is SGHNT and CDR2 YYREEE (reference sequence). The CDR3 extends over 16 amino acids. CDR3 residues: CASSWGTSLRGNEQFF. CDR3 DNA: TGTGCCAGCAGCTGGGGGACTAGCCTACGGGGGAATGAGCAGTTCTTC. The entire variable domain, with the rest obtained from reference TRBV5-4 and TRBJ2-1, is as follows: ETGVTQSPTHLIKTRGQQVTLRCSSQSGHNTVSWYQQALGQGPQFIFQYYREEENGRGNFPPRFSGLQFPNYSSELNVNALELDDSALYLCASSWGTSLRGNEQFFGPGTRLTVL.

V is TRBV5-4 and J is TRBJ2-7; possible D gene TRBD2, 5 bases. The CDR3 has 14 amino acids. Trimming stripped 6 bases from V and 0 bases from J, with 13 bases between. Germline V gene sequence: CDR1 SGHNT, CDR2 YYREEE (reference sequence). CDR3 bases: TGTGCCAGCAAACTTCAAGCGGCCTCCTACGAGCAGTACTTC. This codes for CASKLQAASYEQYF. Looking up the rest from reference TRBV5-4 and TRBJ2-7 gives the full variable domain: ETGVTQSPTHLIKTRGQQVTLRCSSQSGHNTVSWYQQALGQGPQFIFQYYREEENGRGNFPPRFSGLQFPNYSSELNVNALELDDSALYLCASKLQAASYEQYFGPGTRLTVT.

This chain links TRBV4-1 with TRBJ2-7; 7 bases align to TRBD1. Trimming removed 4 bases from V and 4 bases from J; junction bases left unmatched: 7. The CDR3 consists of 14 residues. Germline CDR1 MGHRA, CDR2 YSYEKL. The CDR3 DNA follows: TGCGCCAGCAGCCCGATAATGACAGGGTACGAGCAGTACTTC. It specifies CASSPIMTGYEQYF.

The CDR3 region is CASSQPGQVPYEQYF. The CDR3 region has the DNA TGTGCCAGCAGCCAACCGGGACAGGTACCCTACGAGCAGTACTTC. The rearrangement joins TRBV2 to TRBJ2-7, with 8 nucleotides matching TRBD1. Germline assignment: CDR1 SNHLY and CDR2 FYNNEI. V gave up 6 bases and J gave up 2 bases; unmatched junction bases: 9. This CDR3 comprises 15 residues.

The chain joins TRBV6-5 to TRBJ2-5; 9 bases agree with TRBD1. The CDR3 has 16 amino acids. The germline V gene encodes CDR1 MNHEY and CDR2 SVGAGI. Trimming took 0 bases from V and 5 from J; bases not matched to a gene: 7. The CDR3: CASSYSWGQGVETQYF. In DNA form, the CDR3 reads TGTGCCAGCAGTTACTCGTGGGGACAGGGAGTCGAGACCCAGTACTTC.

The chain is built from TRBV11-2 and TRBJ1-5, with 8 nucleotides matching TRBD1. Germline lookup yields CDR1 SGHAT and CDR2 FQNNGV. This CDR3 contains 15 residues. Trimming removed 3 bases from V and 7 bases from J; junction bases left unmatched: 8. DNA of the CDR3: TGTGCCAGCAGCTTGGGACAGGCAGAAGGACAGCCCCAGCATTTT. Encoded protein: CASSLGQAEGQPQHF. Looking up the rest from reference TRBV11-2 and TRBJ1-5 gives the full variable domain: EAGVAQSPRYKIIEKRQSVAFWCNPISGHATLYWYQQILGQGPKLLIQFQNNGVVDDSQLPKDRFSAERLKGVDSTLKIQPAKLEDSAVYLCASSLGQAEGQPQHFGDGTRLSIL.

V gene TRBV4-1 combines with J gene TRBJ2-3, with no clear D. The V end was cut by 2 bases, the J end by 3 bases, with 3 bases between. Germline loops: CDR1 MGHRA, CDR2 YSYEKL. There are 12 residues in the CDR3. CDR3 nucleotide sequence: TGCGCCAGCAGCCAACCGACAGATACGCAGTATTTT. It specifies CASSQPTDTQYF.

Concerning this clone itself: At one of its ends the junction is not consistent with the germline gene, which may arise from a read error. The chain combines TRBV7-9 with TRBJ2-3; D is possibly TRBD2 (6 bases). The germline gives CDR1 SEHNR, CDR2 FQNEAQ (reference sequence). The CDR3 has 13 residues. The CDR3 loop reads CASSSQGGVLPGF. The CDR3 nucleotides read TGTGCCAGCAGCTCCCAGGGCGGGGTCCTTCCCGGTTTT.

This clone was picked up a small number of times. The chain uses TRBV10-3 and TRBJ1-1; a possible D gene is TRBD1 (6 bases). Germline lookup yields CDR1 ENHRY and CDR2 SYGVKD. The CDR3 has 13 residues. V lost 4 bases and J lost 8, with 14 bases in between. CDR3 residues: CAISGGRQPEAFF. The CDR3 nucleotides are TGTGCCATCAGTGGGGGGCGCCAGCCCGAAGCTTTCTTT.

CDR3 sequence: CASSRPLAGAYNEQFF. DNA of the CDR3: TGTGCCAGCAGCCGCCCACTAGCGGGGGCGTACAATGAGCAGTTCTTC. The gene calls are TRBV7-9 and TRBJ2-1, with TRBD2 identical over 11 bases. V lost 5 bases and J lost 4; bases outside the gene matches: 7. The length of the CDR3 is 16 residues. Per the germline V gene, CDR1 is SEHNR and CDR2 is FQNEAQ (reference sequence).